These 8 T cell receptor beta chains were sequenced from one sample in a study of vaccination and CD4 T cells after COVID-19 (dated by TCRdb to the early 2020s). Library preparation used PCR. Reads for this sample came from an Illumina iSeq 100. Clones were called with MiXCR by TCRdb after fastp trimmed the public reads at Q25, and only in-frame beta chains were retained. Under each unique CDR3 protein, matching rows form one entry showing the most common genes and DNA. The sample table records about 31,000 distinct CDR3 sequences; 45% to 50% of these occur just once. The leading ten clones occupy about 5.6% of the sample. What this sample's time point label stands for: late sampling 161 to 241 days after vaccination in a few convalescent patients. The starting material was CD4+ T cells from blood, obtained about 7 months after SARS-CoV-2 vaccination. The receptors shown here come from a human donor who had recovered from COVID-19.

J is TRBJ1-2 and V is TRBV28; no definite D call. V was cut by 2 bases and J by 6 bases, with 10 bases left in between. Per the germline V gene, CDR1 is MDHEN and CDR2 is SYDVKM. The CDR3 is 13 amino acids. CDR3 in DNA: TGTGCCAGCAGTTTAGGTCAGGAAAATGGCTACACCTTC. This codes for CASSLGQENGYTF.

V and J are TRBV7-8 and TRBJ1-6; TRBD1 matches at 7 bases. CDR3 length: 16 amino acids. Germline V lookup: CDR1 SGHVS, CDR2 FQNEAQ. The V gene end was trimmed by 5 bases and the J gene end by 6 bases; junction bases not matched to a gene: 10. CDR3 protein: CASSLGQAWGNSPLHF. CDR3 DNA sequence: TGTGCCAGCAGCCTAGGACAGGCTTGGGGTAATTCACCCCTCCACTTT.

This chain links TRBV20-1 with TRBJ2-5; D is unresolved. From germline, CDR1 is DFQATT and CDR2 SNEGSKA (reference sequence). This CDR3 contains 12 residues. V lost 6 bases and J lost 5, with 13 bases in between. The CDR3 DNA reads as TGCAGTGCCGTGGGCCCGGGTGAGACCCAGTACTTC. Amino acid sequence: CSAVGPGETQYF.

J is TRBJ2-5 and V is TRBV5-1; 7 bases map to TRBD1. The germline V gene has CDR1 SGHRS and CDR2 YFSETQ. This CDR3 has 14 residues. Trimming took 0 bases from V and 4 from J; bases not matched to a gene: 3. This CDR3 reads CASSLGQGLETQYF. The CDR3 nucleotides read TGCGCCAGCAGCTTGGGACAGGGTTTAGAGACCCAGTACTTC.

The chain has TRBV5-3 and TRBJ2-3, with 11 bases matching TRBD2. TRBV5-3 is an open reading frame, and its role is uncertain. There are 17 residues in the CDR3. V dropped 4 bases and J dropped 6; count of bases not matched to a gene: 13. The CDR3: CARSPNTLAGVPDTQYF. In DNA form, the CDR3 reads TGTGCCAGAAGCCCAAATACACTAGCGGGAGTACCGGATACGCAGTATTTT.

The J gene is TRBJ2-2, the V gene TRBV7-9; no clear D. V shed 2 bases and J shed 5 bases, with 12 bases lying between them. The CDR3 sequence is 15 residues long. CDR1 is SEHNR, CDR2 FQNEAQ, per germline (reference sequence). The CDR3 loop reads CASSLFGSTTGELFF. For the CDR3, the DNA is TGTGCCAGCAGCTTATTCGGTAGCACGACCGGGGAGCTGTTTTTT.

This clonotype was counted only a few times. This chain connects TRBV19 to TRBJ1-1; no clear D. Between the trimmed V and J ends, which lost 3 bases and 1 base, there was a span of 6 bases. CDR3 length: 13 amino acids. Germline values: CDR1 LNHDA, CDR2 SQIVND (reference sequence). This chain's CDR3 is CASSIGWNTEAFF. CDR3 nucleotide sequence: TGTGCCAGTAGTATCGGGTGGAACACTGAAGCTTTCTTT.

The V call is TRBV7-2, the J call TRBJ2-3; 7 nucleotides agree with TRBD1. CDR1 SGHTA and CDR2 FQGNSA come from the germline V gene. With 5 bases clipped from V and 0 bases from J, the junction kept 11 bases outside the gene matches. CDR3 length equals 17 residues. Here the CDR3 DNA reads TGTGCCAGCAGCCGAACCCGGGACAGTCCTAGCACAGATACGCAGTATTTT. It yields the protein CASSRTRDSPSTDTQYF.